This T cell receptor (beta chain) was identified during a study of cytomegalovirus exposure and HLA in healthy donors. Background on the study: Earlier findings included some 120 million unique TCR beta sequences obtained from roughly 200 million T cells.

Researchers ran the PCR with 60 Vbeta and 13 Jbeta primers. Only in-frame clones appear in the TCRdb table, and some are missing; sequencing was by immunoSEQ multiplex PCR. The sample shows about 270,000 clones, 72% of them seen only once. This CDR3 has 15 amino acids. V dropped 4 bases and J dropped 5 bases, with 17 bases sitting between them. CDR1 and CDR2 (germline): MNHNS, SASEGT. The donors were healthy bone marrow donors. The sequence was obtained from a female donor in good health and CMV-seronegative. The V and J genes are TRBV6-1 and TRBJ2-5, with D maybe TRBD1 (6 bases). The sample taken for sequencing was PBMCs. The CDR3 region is CASSGTGLGHETQYF. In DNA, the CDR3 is TGTGCCAGCAGTGGAACAGGGTTAGGTCACGAGACCCAGTACTTC.